These 5 T cell receptor beta chains originate from one sample sequenced in a study of cytomegalovirus exposure and HLA in healthy donors. Assay: immunoSEQ multiplex PCR; the TCRdb copy retains only in-frame clones and omits some. The top ten clones hold around 1.2% of a sample with under 300,000 clones, approximately 86% of them seen once. Sequenced material: PBMCs. The receptors stem from a woman aged 30 to 39 in good health and CMV-seropositive.

This chain connects TRBV28 to TRBJ1-4; D unclear. Germline V CDR1 and CDR2: MDHEN, SYDVKM. CDR3 length: 12 residues. V was cut by 3 bases and J by 8 bases, with 7 bases left in between. CDR3 sequence reads: CASSFTGEKLFF. The CDR3 nucleotides read TGTGCCAGCAGTTTTACGGGGGAAAAACTGTTTTTT.

The CDR3 DNA follows: TGCGCCAGCAGCCAAGAGGGTGGGCTGTACGAGCAGTACTTC. Translation gives CASSQEGGLYEQYF. The V call is TRBV4-1, the J call TRBJ2-7; D is unresolved. Per the germline V gene, CDR1 is MGHRA and CDR2 is YSYEKL. V was pared by 0 bases and J by 4 bases, with 10 bases between. The CDR3 covers 14 residues.

The gene calls are TRBV5-4 and TRBJ1-1, with TRBD1 identical over 7 bases. The germline gives CDR1 SGHNT, CDR2 YYREEE (reference sequence). The length of the CDR3 is 15 residues. The J segment lost 8 bases and the V segment lost 2 bases, leaving 12 bases of the junction unmatched. The CDR3 sequence is CASSFSTGTALEAFF. CDR3 nucleotide sequence: TGTGCCAGCAGCTTTTCTACTGGGACAGCGTTGGAAGCTTTCTTT. The variable domain in full, completed from reference TRBV5-4 and TRBJ1-1, reads ETGVTQSPTHLIKTRGQQVTLRCSSQSGHNTVSWYQQALGQGPQFIFQYYREEENGRGNFPPRFSGLQFPNYSSELNVNALELDDSALYLCASSFSTGTALEAFFGQGTRLTVV.

V and J are TRBV7-9 and TRBJ2-7, with no clear D. Trimming removed 1 base at V and 7 bases at J, with 11 bases between. Germline V gene lookup returns CDR1 SEHNR and CDR2 FQNEAQ (reference sequence). The CDR3 totals 13 residues. The CDR3 is CASSLVSEVEQYF. The CDR3 DNA reads TGTGCCAGCAGCTTAGTTTCCGAGGTAGAGCAGTACTTC.

V and J are TRBV5-1 and TRBJ2-5; D might be TRBD2 (6 bases). Germline values: CDR1 SGHRS, CDR2 YFSETQ. The CDR3 consists of 15 residues. The germline V and J ends were trimmed by 2 bases and 3 bases, with 14 bases remaining between them. The CDR3 coding sequence is TGCGCCAGCAGCTTTGGTAATAGCGGTGAAGAGACCCAGTACTTC. Translation gives CASSFGNSGEETQYF.